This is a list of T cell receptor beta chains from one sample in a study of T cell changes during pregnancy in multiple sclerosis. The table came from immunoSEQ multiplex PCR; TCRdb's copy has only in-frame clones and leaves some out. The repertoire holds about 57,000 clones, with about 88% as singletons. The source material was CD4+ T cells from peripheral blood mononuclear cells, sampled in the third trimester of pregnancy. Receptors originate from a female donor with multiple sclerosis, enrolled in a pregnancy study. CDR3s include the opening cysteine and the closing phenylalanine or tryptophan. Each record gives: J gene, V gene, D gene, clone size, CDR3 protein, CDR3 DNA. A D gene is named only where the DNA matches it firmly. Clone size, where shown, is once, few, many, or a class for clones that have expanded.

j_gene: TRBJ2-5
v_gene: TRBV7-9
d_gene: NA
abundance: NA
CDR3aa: CASSSRREETQYF
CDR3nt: TGTGCCAGCAGCTCTAGGAGGGAAGAGACCCAGTACTTC

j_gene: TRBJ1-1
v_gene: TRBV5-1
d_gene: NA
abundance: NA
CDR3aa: CASSLSGDTEAFF
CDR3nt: TGCGCCAGCAGCTTGTCAGGCGACACTGAAGCTTTCTTT

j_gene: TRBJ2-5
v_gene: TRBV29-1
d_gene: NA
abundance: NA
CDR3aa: CSVDYFAGYETQYF
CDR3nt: TGCAGCGTTGACTACTTTGCGGGGTACGAGACCCAGTACTTC

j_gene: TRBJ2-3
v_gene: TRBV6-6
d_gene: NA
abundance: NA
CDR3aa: CASSRRETDTQYF
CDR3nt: TGTGCCAGCAGTAGGCGGGAAACGGATACGCAGTATTTT

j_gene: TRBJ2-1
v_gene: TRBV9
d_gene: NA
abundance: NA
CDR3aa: CASSLDLNEQFF
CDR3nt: TGTGCCAGCAGCTTGGACTTGAATGAGCAGTTCTTC

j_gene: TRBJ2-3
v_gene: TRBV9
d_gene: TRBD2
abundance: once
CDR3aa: CASSGRPGLAGGGADTQYF
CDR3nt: TGTGCCAGCAGCGGGCGCCCGGGACTAGCGGGGGGAGGGGCAGATACGCAGTATTTT

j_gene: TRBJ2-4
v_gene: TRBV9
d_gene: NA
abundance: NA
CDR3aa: CASSDQGTTSYTSKNIQYF
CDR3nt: TGTGCCAGCAGCGACCAGGGGACTACATCCTATACCTCCAAAAACATTCAGTACTTC

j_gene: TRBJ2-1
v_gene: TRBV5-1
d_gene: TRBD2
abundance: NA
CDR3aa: CASKGGRGDNEQFF
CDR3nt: TGCGCCAGCAAGGGCGGGAGGGGGGACAATGAGCAGTTCTTC

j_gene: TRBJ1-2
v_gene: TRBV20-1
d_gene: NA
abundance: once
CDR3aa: CSASRGVGYTF
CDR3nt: TGCAGTGCTAGTCGGGGGGTAGGCTACACCTTC

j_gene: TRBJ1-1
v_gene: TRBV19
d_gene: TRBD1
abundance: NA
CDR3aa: CASSMTGSADTEAFF
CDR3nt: TGTGCCAGTAGTATGACAGGGTCGGCGGACACTGAAGCTTTCTTT

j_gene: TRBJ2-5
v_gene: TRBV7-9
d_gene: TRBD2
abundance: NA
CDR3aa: CASSSGGETQYF
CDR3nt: TGTGCCAGCAGCTCGGGGGGTGAGACCCAGTACTTC

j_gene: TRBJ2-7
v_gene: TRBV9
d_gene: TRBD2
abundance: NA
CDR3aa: CASSVVFRGREGLNEQYF
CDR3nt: TGTGCCAGCAGCGTAGTGTTTCGTGGGCGGGAGGGCCTCAACGAGCAGTACTTC

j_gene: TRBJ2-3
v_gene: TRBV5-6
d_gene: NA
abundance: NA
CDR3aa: CASSLVTAGDTQYF
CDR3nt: TGTGCCAGCAGCTTGGTTACCGCCGGGGATACGCAGTATTTT

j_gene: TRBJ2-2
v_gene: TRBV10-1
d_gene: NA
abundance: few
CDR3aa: CASSRPSPQGTGELFF
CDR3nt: TGCGCCAGCAGTCGGCCCAGCCCCCAGGGCACCGGGGAGCTGTTTTTT

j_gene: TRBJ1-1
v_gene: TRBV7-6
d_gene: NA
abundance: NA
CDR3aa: CASSLVAGGENTEAFF
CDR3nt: TGTGCCAGCAGCTTAGTGGCGGGGGGGGAGAACACTGAAGCTTTCTTT

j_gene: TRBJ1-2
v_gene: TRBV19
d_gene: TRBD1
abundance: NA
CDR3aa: CASSRRQGEVRGYGYTF
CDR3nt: TGTGCCAGTAGTAGAAGACAGGGGGAAGTGCGTGGCTATGGCTACACCTTC

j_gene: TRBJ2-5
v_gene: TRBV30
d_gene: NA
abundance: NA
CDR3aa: CAWSFGIGGETQYF
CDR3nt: TGTGCCTGGAGTTTTGGCATCGGAGGGGAGACCCAGTACTTC

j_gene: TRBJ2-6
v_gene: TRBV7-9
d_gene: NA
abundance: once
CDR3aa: CASDRFSGANVLTF
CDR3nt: TGTGCCAGCGACAGGTTCTCTGGGGCCAACGTCCTGACTTTC

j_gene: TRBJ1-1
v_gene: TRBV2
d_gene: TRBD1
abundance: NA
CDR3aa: CASSPQTGDAEAFF
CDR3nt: TGTGCCAGCAGTCCCCAAACAGGGGACGCGGAAGCTTTCTTT

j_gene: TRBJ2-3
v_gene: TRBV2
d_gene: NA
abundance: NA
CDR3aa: CASSSGLRADTQYF
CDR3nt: TGTGCCAGCAGTAGCGGCCTGAGAGCAGATACGCAGTATTTT

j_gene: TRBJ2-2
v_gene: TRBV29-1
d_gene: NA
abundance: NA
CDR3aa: CSVDRANTGELFF
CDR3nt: TGCAGCGTTGACAGGGCAAACACCGGGGAGCTGTTTTTT

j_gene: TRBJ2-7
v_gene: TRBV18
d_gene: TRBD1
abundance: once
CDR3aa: CASLPGQGLSYEQYF
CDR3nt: TGTGCCAGCTTACCGGGACAGGGGCTCTCCTACGAGCAGTACTTC

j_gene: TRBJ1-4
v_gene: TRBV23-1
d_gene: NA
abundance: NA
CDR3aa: CASSHHPQRGANEKLFF
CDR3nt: TGCGCCAGCAGTCACCATCCGCAGCGGGGAGCTAATGAAAAACTGTTTTTT

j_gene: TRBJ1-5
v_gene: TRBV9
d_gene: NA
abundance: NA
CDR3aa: CASSETGNQPQHF
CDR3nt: TGTGCCAGCAGCGAGACAGGCAATCAGCCCCAGCATTTT

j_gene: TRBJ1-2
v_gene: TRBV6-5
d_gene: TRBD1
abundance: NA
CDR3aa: CASSPGTAILYGYTF
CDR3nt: TGTGCCAGCAGTCCCGGGACAGCGATACTTTATGGCTACACCTTC